The 28 T cell receptor beta chains below were found in one sample sequenced in a study of blood T cell repertoires in COVID-19. Some clones are missing from TCRdb's copy, which holds only in-frame ones; the method was immunoSEQ multiplex PCR. Here the sample spans 150,000 to 200,000 clones, 85% to 90% being singletons. Sequences were obtained from peripheral blood. The receptor set was obtained from a man younger than 35 with acute or convalescent COVID-19.

The rearrangement uses TRBV30 and TRBJ1-5; 7 positions agree with TRBD1. The CDR3 is made up of 13 amino acids. Trimming took 2 bases from V and 6 from J; bases not matched to a gene: 4. Germline-derived CDR1 and CDR2 are GTSNPN and SVGIG (reference sequence). CDR3 residues: CAWSPTGLQPQHF. DNA of the CDR3: TGTGCCTGGAGTCCGACAGGGCTTCAGCCCCAGCATTTT.

This clone was detected once. This chain joins TRBV6-1 and TRBJ2-5; D is possibly TRBD1 (5 bases). Trimming cost V 1 base and J 5 bases, with 8 bases left between them. CDR1 is MNHNS, CDR2 SASEGT, per germline. The CDR3 runs to 13 residues. The CDR3, as DNA: TGTGCCAGCAGTGAAGGGGGCTGGGAGACCCAGTACTTC. Amino acids: CASSEGGWETQYF.

This chain links TRBV6-5 with TRBJ1-2; D remains unclear. The germline CDR1 and CDR2 sequences are MNHEY and SVGAGI. The CDR3 loop spans 11 amino acids. The germline V and J ends were trimmed by 6 bases and 5 bases, with 7 bases remaining between them. The CDR3 DNA is TGTGCCAGCAGAACGCGATATGGCTACACCTTC. This gives the protein CASRTRYGYTF.

The V gene is TRBV10-1, the J gene TRBJ2-2, with D possibly TRBD1 on 6 matching bases. The V and J ends lost 4 bases and 6 bases respectively, with 6 bases between them. CDR3 length equals 12 residues. The germline gives CDR1 WNHNN, CDR2 SYGVQD (reference sequence). In DNA form, the CDR3 reads TGCGCCAGCAGTGCAGGGGCCGGGGAGCTGTTTTTT. Amino acids: CASSAGAGELFF.

This chain joins TRBV5-8 and TRBJ1-2, with D possibly TRBD1 on 5 matching bases. CDR1 and CDR2 (germline): SGHTS, YDEGEE. Trimming pared 0 bases from V and 3 bases from J, leaving 12 bases between. The CDR3 runs 15 residues. CDR3 coding DNA: TGTGCCAGCAGCTTGGACAGGACCTCCTACTATGGCTACACCTTC. This codes for CASSLDRTSYYGYTF.

The V call is TRBV18, the J call TRBJ1-2, with 7 bases fitting TRBD1. Germline assignment: CDR1 KGHSH and CDR2 LQKENI. V was clipped by 1 base and J by 4 bases; unmatched bases: 12. The CDR3 runs to 17 residues. This CDR3 reads CASSPQRDRDSPYGYTF. CDR3 DNA: TGTGCCAGCTCACCACAGAGGGATCGGGACAGTCCCTATGGCTACACCTTC. Complete variable domain (other parts from reference TRBV18 and TRBJ1-2): NAGVMQNPRHLVRRRGQEARLRCSPMKGHSHVYWYRQLPEEGLKFMVYLQKENIIDESGMPKERFSAEFPKEGPSILRIQQVVRGDSAAYFCASSPQRDRDSPYGYTFGSGTRLTVV.

This rearrangement joins TRBV5-6 to TRBJ2-3; D is undetermined. Germline-derived CDR1 and CDR2 are SGHDT and YYEEEE. V lost 4 bases, J lost 1 base, and 10 bases lay in between. The CDR3 is 14 amino acids. Here the CDR3 DNA reads TGTGCCAGCAGCCAGGCACCGCGCACAGATACGCAGTATTTT. It yields the protein CASSQAPRTDTQYF.

This chain uses TRBV10-1 with TRBJ2-3, with D possibly being TRBD2 (5 bases). Germline values: CDR1 WNHNN, CDR2 SYGVQD (reference sequence). V was pared by 4 bases and J by 3 bases, with 5 bases between. There are 12 residues in the CDR3. CDR3 in amino acids: CASSGTTDTQYF. The CDR3 DNA sequence: TGCGCCAGCAGTGGGACTACAGATACGCAGTATTTT.

This clone showed up just once. The chain recombines TRBV30 with TRBJ1-1; D is possibly TRBD1 (6 bases). There are 14 residues in the CDR3. V was clipped by 4 bases and J by 0 bases, with 12 bases between them. Germline-derived CDR1 and CDR2 are GTSNPN and SVGIG (reference sequence). The CDR3 loop is CAWNNQGMNTEAFF. CDR3 bases: TGTGCCTGGAACAACCAGGGGATGAACACTGAAGCTTTCTTT.

This clone has only a few counts. The CDR3 DNA reads TGTGCCAGCAGTTCCGGGAGCCTTTACAATGAGCAGTTCTTC. Translating it yields CASSSGSLYNEQFF. This rearrangement joins TRBV5-6 to TRBJ2-1, with D tentatively TRBD2 (6 bases). The germline gives CDR1 SGHDT, CDR2 YYEEEE. The CDR3 covers 14 residues. Trimming pared 5 bases from V and 4 bases from J, leaving 13 bases between.

This clone was seen a handful of times. This rearrangement joins TRBV7-8 to TRBJ2-7; 10 bases align to TRBD2. This CDR3 has 17 residues. The V gene's germline CDR1 is SGHVS and CDR2 FQNEAQ. The junction had 13 bases not matched to a gene; V was cut back by 2 bases and J by 6 bases. In nucleotides, the CDR3 is TGTGCCAGCAGCTTAATGCAATCGGGGTTAGCGGGGGGCGAGCAGTACTTC. Encoded protein: CASSLMQSGLAGGEQYF.

The chain uses TRBV24-1 and TRBJ1-1; 7 bases are a match to TRBD1. The V and J ends lost 4 bases and 1 base, in that order; junction bases with no gene match: 2. The CDR3 spans 14 residues. The V gene's germline CDR1 is KGHDR and CDR2 SFDVKD. CDR3 sequence: CATSEGTANTEAFF. The CDR3 DNA is TGTGCCACCAGTGAAGGGACAGCGAACACTGAAGCTTTCTTT.

This clone came up once. This sequence joins TRBV5-5 and TRBJ2-7, with 8 bases identical to TRBD2. Germline V gives CDR1 SGHKS, CDR2 YYEKEE (reference sequence). The CDR3 runs 14 residues. V lost 0 bases, J lost 3 bases, and 2 bases stayed unmatched. The CDR3 spells CASSLEAGVYEQYF. CDR3 in DNA: TGTGCCAGCAGCTTGGAAGCGGGGGTCTACGAGCAGTACTTC.

The genes are TRBV11-2 and TRBJ1-3, with a possible D match to TRBD1 (5 bases). V was cut by 5 bases and J by 0 bases, with 20 bases left in between. Germline CDR1 is SGHAT and CDR2 is FQNNGV. The CDR3 is 18 amino acids. CDR3 bases: TGTGCCAGCAGCCCGGGGGGTATAATTCGTACCTCTGGAAACACCATATATTTT. Translation gives CASSPGGIIRTSGNTIYF.

This chain uses TRBV6-2 or TRBV6-3 with TRBJ1-1; unclear D gene. V dropped 2 bases and J dropped 5 bases, with 6 bases sitting between them. Germline V lookup: CDR1 MNHEY, CDR2 SVGEGT. This CDR3 has 12 amino acids. Written as DNA, the CDR3 is TGTGCCAGCAGTTACGGCCCGACTGAAGCTTTCTTT. Amino acid sequence: CASSYGPTEAFF.

Here the CDR3 reads CASTERAGMNIQYF. In nucleotides, the CDR3 is TGTGCCAGCACCGAACGGGCAGGGATGAACATTCAGTACTTC. The V gene is TRBV2, the J gene TRBJ2-4, with D perhaps TRBD1 (5 bases). Looked up from germline, CDR1 is SNHLY and CDR2 is FYNNEI. This CDR3 region has 14 residues. Trimming pared 7 bases from V and 7 bases from J, leaving 17 bases between.

The chain combines TRBV4-1 with TRBJ1-2, with D possibly matching TRBD1 (5 bases). Germline loops: CDR1 MGHRA, CDR2 YSYEKL. The CDR3 spans 15 residues. Trimming cost V 0 bases and J 4 bases, with 12 bases left between them. In nucleotides, the CDR3 is TGCGCCAGCAGCCAAGATCCCGGGGGGAGCTATGGCTACACCTTC. It yields the protein CASSQDPGGSYGYTF.

This chain connects TRBV14 to TRBJ2-1, with D unclear. CDR3 length: 14 amino acids. CDR1 and CDR2 from the germline V gene are SGHDN and FVKESK. V was shortened by 1 base and J by 2 bases, with 6 bases between the two germline ends. The CDR3: CASSQVTAYNEQFF. The CDR3 DNA reads TGTGCCAGCAGCCAAGTTACAGCCTACAATGAGCAGTTCTTC.

V usage is TRBV30 and J usage is TRBJ1-2; a possible D gene is TRBD1 (6 bases). The CDR3 consists of 13 residues. V was cut by 0 bases and J by 7 bases, with 12 bases left in between. CDR1 and CDR2 from the germline V gene are GTSNPN and SVGIG (reference sequence). CDR3 loop: CAWSVGSGAGYTF. The DNA for the CDR3 is TGTGCCTGGAGTGTAGGATCAGGGGCTGGCTACACCTTC. Variable domain in full (rest from reference TRBV30 and TRBJ1-2): SQTIHQWPATLVQPVGSPLSLECTVEGTSNPNLYWYRQAAGRGLQLLFYSVGIGQISSEVPQNLSASRPQDRQFILSSKKLLLSDSGFYLCAWSVGSGAGYTFGSGTRLTVV.

The rearrangement uses TRBV19 and TRBJ1-6, with TRBD1 identical over 8 bases. The CDR3 is 15 amino acids. CDR1 and CDR2 from the germline V gene are LNHDA and SQIVND (reference sequence). V lost 5 bases, J lost 7 bases, and 7 bases stayed unmatched. CDR3 bases: TGTGCCAGTAGTCCTATCGGACAGGGAAATTCACCCCTCCACTTT. Residues: CASSPIGQGNSPLHF.

The V and J genes are TRBV30 and TRBJ1-6; possible D gene TRBD1, 6 bases. The CDR3 runs to 12 residues. The germline V and J ends were trimmed by 5 bases and 5 bases, with 7 bases remaining between them. CDR1 is GTSNPN and CDR2 is SVGIG in the germline V gene (reference sequence). The CDR3 here is CAWGQNNSPLHF. DNA for the CDR3: TGTGCCTGGGGACAGAATAATTCACCCCTCCACTTT. The full variable domain, in which reference TRBV30 and TRBJ1-6 provide the parts outside the CDR3, is SQTIHQWPATLVQPVGSPLSLECTVEGTSNPNLYWYRQAAGRGLQLLFYSVGIGQISSEVPQNLSASRPQDRQFILSSKKLLLSDSGFYLCAWGQNNSPLHFGNGTRLTVT.

The CDR3 nucleotides read TGTGCCAGCAGTACCCCGAGAAGTAGCTATAATTCACCCCTCCACTTT. Protein sequence: CASSTPRSSYNSPLHF. V usage is TRBV28 and J usage is TRBJ1-6; no firm D call. The CDR3 contains 16 residues. Deletions cut 5 bases from V and 3 bases from J, with 14 bases between. The germline V gene encodes CDR1 MDHEN and CDR2 SYDVKM. The full variable domain, its missing parts supplied by reference TRBV28 and TRBJ1-6, is DVKVTQSSRYLVKRTGEKVFLECVQDMDHENMFWYRQDPGLGLRLIYFSYDVKMKEKGDIPEGYSVSREKKERFSLILESASTNQTSMYLCASSTPRSSYNSPLHFGNGTRLTVT.

The CDR3, as DNA: TGTGCCAGCAGTCATACAGGGTCCGGGGAGCTGTTTTTT. Amino acids: CASSHTGSGELFF. V usage is TRBV25-1 and J usage is TRBJ2-2; a weak D match, TRBD1 (6 bases). The germline V and J ends were trimmed by 5 bases and 6 bases, with 10 bases remaining between them. In germline, CDR1 is MGHDK, CDR2 SYGVNS. This CDR3 is built from 13 residues.

The DNA of the CDR3 is TGTGCCAGCAGTAGGACAGGGTCTGAAGCTTTCTTT. It translates to CASSRTGSEAFF. V and J are TRBV2 and TRBJ1-1; 8 positions agree with TRBD1. V dropped 5 bases and J dropped 6; count of bases not matched to a gene: 2. From germline, CDR1 is SNHLY and CDR2 FYNNEI. The CDR3 is 12 residues long.

This chain joins TRBV19 and TRBJ1-3; D perhaps matches TRBD1 (6 bases). V was shortened by 5 bases and J by 0 bases, with 11 bases between the two germline ends. Germline assignment: CDR1 LNHDA and CDR2 SQIVND (reference sequence). The length of the CDR3 is 15 residues. The CDR3 here is CASSSTGGSGNTIYF. CDR3 nucleotide sequence: TGTGCCAGTAGTTCGACAGGCGGCTCTGGAAACACCATATATTTT.

J is TRBJ1-4 and V is TRBV6-5; TRBD1 agrees at 9 bases. Germline V gives CDR1 MNHEY, CDR2 SVGAGI. Trimming removed 6 bases from V and 6 bases from J; junction bases left unmatched: 8. The CDR3 has 15 amino acids. The CDR3: CASSLGQGGHEKLFF. CDR3 coding DNA: TGTGCCAGCAGCCTGGGACAGGGAGGGCATGAAAAACTGTTTTTT.

This chain uses TRBV2 with TRBJ2-7, with 7 bases that match TRBD1. Germline loops: CDR1 SNHLY, CDR2 FYNNEI. There are 14 residues in the CDR3. The junction had 6 bases not matched to a gene; V was cut back by 0 bases and J by 7 bases. CDR3 nucleotide sequence: TGTGCCAGCAGTGAAGCCACAGGGGTAAGAGAGCAGTACGTC. Its translation: CASSEATGVREQYV.

The chain has TRBV9 and TRBJ1-6, with TRBD1 identical over 7 bases. Germline values: CDR1 SGDLS, CDR2 YYNGEE. V dropped 4 bases and J dropped 9; count of bases not matched to a gene: 13. The CDR3 extends over 16 amino acids. The CDR3 region has the DNA TGTGCCAGCAGCCCTCACAGGGGAACGGGGAGTTCACCCCTCCACTTT. This gives the protein CASSPHRGTGSSPLHF.